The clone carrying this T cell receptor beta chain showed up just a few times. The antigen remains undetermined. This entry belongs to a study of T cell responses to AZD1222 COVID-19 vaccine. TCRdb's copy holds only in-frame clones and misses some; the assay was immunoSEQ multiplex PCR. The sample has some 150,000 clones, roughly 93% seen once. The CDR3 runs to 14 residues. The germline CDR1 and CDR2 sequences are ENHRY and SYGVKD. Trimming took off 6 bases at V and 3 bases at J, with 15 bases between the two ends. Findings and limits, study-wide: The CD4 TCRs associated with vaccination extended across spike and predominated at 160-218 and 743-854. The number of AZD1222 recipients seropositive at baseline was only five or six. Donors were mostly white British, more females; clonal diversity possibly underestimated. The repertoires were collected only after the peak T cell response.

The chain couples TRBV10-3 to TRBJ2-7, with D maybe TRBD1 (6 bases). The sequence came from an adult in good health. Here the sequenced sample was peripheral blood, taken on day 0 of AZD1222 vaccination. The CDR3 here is CAIRPGGQGYEQYF. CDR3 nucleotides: TGTGCCATCAGACCTGGGGGACAAGGCTACGAGCAGTACTTC.